This is a list of T cell receptor beta chains from one sample in a study of blood T cell repertoires in COVID-19. Some clones are missing from TCRdb's copy, which holds only in-frame ones; the method was immunoSEQ multiplex PCR. The table shows 99,000 or so clones, with roughly 80% occurring only once. Sequencing was carried out using peripheral blood. The receptors originated from a man between 60 and 75 years old with acute or convalescent COVID-19. CDR3s include the opening cysteine and the closing phenylalanine or tryptophan. Fields, in order: V gene, D gene, J gene, clone size, CDR3 DNA, CDR3 protein. D genes are given only for firm matches. Part of the rows lack a size; the others show once, few, many or a class for expanded clones.

V gene: TRBV5-1; D gene: TRBD1; J gene: TRBJ2-3; clone size: NA; CDR3 DNA: TGCGCCAGCAGGACAGGGGATAGCACAGATACGCAGTATTTT; CDR3 protein: CASRTGDSTDTQYF
V gene: TRBV18; D gene: NA; J gene: TRBJ2-2; clone size: NA; CDR3 DNA: TGTGCCAGCTCACCACCGGGACTTTACACCGGGGAGCTGTTTTTT; CDR3 protein: CASSPPGLYTGELFF
V gene: TRBV10-3; D gene: NA; J gene: TRBJ1-2; clone size: NA; CDR3 DNA: TGTGCCATCAGTGAGACCCCTACAGGGAGTTCCTTC; CDR3 protein: CAISETPTGSSF
V gene: TRBV10-3; D gene: TRBD1; J gene: TRBJ1-1; clone size: once; CDR3 DNA: TGTGCCATCAGTGGGGACAGGGGACTAACTGAAGCTTTCTTT; CDR3 protein: CAISGDRGLTEAFF
V gene: TRBV19; D gene: NA; J gene: TRBJ1-1; clone size: NA; CDR3 DNA: TGTGCCAGTATGTCGGAGGTGGGCACTGAAGCTTTCTTT; CDR3 protein: CASMSEVGTEAFF
V gene: TRBV24-1; D gene: NA; J gene: TRBJ1-6; clone size: NA; CDR3 DNA: TGTGCCACCAGTTCCTTCTGGGGGGGGGCCGGTAATTCACCCCTCCACTTT; CDR3 protein: CATSSFWGGAGNSPLHF
V gene: TRBV11-3; D gene: NA; J gene: TRBJ1-1; clone size: NA; CDR3 DNA: TGTGCCAGCAGCTTAAAGTACAGGAAGGGGGACACTGAAGCTTTCTTT; CDR3 protein: CASSLKYRKGDTEAFF
V gene: TRBV5-5; D gene: TRBD1; J gene: TRBJ1-2; clone size: NA; CDR3 DNA: TGTGCCAGCAGCTTCCCTCCGGGACAGGGGGCGATCGGCTACACCTTC; CDR3 protein: CASSFPPGQGAIGYTF
V gene: TRBV4-2; D gene: TRBD1; J gene: TRBJ1-2; clone size: NA; CDR3 DNA: TGTGCCAGCAGCCAAGTTGAGGGGGACAGGGGCAACTATGGCTACACCTTC; CDR3 protein: CASSQVEGDRGNYGYTF
V gene: TRBV7-9; D gene: NA; J gene: TRBJ2-5; clone size: once; CDR3 DNA: TGTGCCAGCAGCTTAGCCGGAGAGACCCAGTACTTC; CDR3 protein: CASSLAGETQYF
V gene: TRBV27; D gene: TRBD1; J gene: TRBJ1-5; clone size: once; CDR3 DNA: TGTGCCAGTAGGACAGGGGTTGGCAATCAGCCCCAGCATTTT; CDR3 protein: CASRTGVGNQPQHF
V gene: TRBV10-1; D gene: TRBD1; J gene: TRBJ2-2; clone size: NA; CDR3 DNA: TGCGCCACCAAGGGACAGGGGGACACCGGGGAGCTGTTTTTT; CDR3 protein: CATKGQGDTGELFF
V gene: TRBV11-2; D gene: TRBD2; J gene: TRBJ2-3; clone size: once; CDR3 DNA: TGTGCCAGCAGCTGGGCGGGAGCAGATACGCAGTATTTT; CDR3 protein: CASSWAGADTQYF
V gene: TRBV5-1; D gene: NA; J gene: TRBJ1-3; clone size: NA; CDR3 DNA: TGCGCCAGCAGCTCCGAACCTAGCAGAACCTCCTTCTCTGGAAACACCATATATTTT; CDR3 protein: CASSSEPSRTSFSGNTIYF
V gene: TRBV10-3; D gene: NA; J gene: TRBJ1-3; clone size: NA; CDR3 DNA: TGTGCCATCAATGAGGGCCAGGGGTCTGGAAACACCATATATTTT; CDR3 protein: CAINEGQGSGNTIYF
V gene: TRBV28; D gene: NA; J gene: TRBJ2-7; clone size: NA; CDR3 DNA: TGTGCCAGCAGTTCTATAGAGAGTAACTACGAGCAGTACTTC; CDR3 protein: CASSSIESNYEQYF
V gene: TRBV13; D gene: TRBD2; J gene: TRBJ2-3; clone size: NA; CDR3 DNA: TGTGCCAGCAGCCAAGCTAGCGGGAGATTTACAGATACGCAGTATTTT; CDR3 protein: CASSQASGRFTDTQYF
V gene: TRBV5-1; D gene: TRBD2; J gene: TRBJ2-5; clone size: NA; CDR3 DNA: TGCGCCAGCAGCTTGGTCCGGGGAGGCCATAGCGGGAGGGCAGGAGTGGAGACCCAGTACTTC; CDR3 protein: CASSLVRGGHSGRAGVETQYF
V gene: TRBV19; D gene: NA; J gene: TRBJ1-3; clone size: NA; CDR3 DNA: TGTGCCAGTAGCCGGCGGGTCTCTGGAAACACCATATATTTT; CDR3 protein: CASSRRVSGNTIYF
V gene: TRBV19; D gene: NA; J gene: TRBJ1-2; clone size: NA; CDR3 DNA: TGTGCCACTACGACAGTAAACTATGGCTACACCTTC; CDR3 protein: CATTTVNYGYTF
V gene: TRBV3-1/TRBV3-2; D gene: TRBD1; J gene: TRBJ2-2; clone size: few; CDR3 DNA: TGTGCCAGCAGCCAGTGGACAGGGGGTCCCGGGGAGCTGTTTTTT; CDR3 protein: CASSQWTGGPGELFF
V gene: TRBV29-1; D gene: TRBD1; J gene: TRBJ1-2; clone size: NA; CDR3 DNA: TGCAGCGTTGGGTACCGGGACAGGGGGGATGGCTACACCTTC; CDR3 protein: CSVGYRDRGDGYTF
V gene: TRBV6-5; D gene: TRBD1; J gene: TRBJ2-3; clone size: NA; CDR3 DNA: TGTGCCAGCAGACTTCAGGGGGCCACAGATACGCAGTATTTT; CDR3 protein: CASRLQGATDTQYF
V gene: TRBV6-5; D gene: NA; J gene: TRBJ1-1; clone size: NA; CDR3 DNA: TGTGCCAGCAGTTATAAGGGGACTGAAGCTTTCTTT; CDR3 protein: CASSYKGTEAFF
V gene: TRBV24-1; D gene: TRBD1; J gene: TRBJ2-2; clone size: NA; CDR3 DNA: TGTGCCACCGGACAGGGGAACACCGGGGAGCTGTTTTTT; CDR3 protein: CATGQGNTGELFF
V gene: TRBV4-1; D gene: NA; J gene: TRBJ2-2; clone size: once; CDR3 DNA: TGCGCCAGCAGCCAGCGCACAGTGAACACCGGGGAGCTGTTTTTT; CDR3 protein: CASSQRTVNTGELFF
V gene: TRBV4-1; D gene: TRBD1; J gene: TRBJ1-1; clone size: few; CDR3 DNA: TGCGCCAGCAGCCAAGACCCACAGGGGGCGGGTTTGGACACTGAAGCTTTCTTT; CDR3 protein: CASSQDPQGAGLDTEAFF
V gene: TRBV6-5; D gene: NA; J gene: TRBJ2-1; clone size: once; CDR3 DNA: TGTGCCAGCAGTCCCTCCCGGGTCGATGAGCAGTTCTTC; CDR3 protein: CASSPSRVDEQFF
V gene: TRBV27; D gene: NA; J gene: TRBJ1-1; clone size: NA; CDR3 DNA: TGTGCCAGCAGTCCGAGGGGGACTGAAGCTTTCTTT; CDR3 protein: CASSPRGTEAFF